One T cell receptor (beta chain) is described in this entry. Its antigen is not known. This CDR3 is 15 amino acids long. Trimming pared 7 bases from V and 4 bases from J, leaving 19 bases between. Germline-derived CDR1 and CDR2 are SGHAT and FQNNGV. The assay was immunoSEQ multiplex PCR, and TCRdb's table has in-frame clones only and misses some. The table includes 350,000 to 400,000 clones, about 88% detected once. This entry belongs to a study of Ad26.COV2.S vaccination and SARS-CoV-2 variants. Study in general: Intramuscular Ad26.COV2.S at 5x10^10 or 1x10^11 viral particles.

Treatment meaning: roughly 19 received Ad26.COV2.S at low or high dose, single or two shots; about 5 received placebo; per-sample allocation not given. Samples were taken on day 63 after the first vaccine or placebo injection. Ad26.COV2.S expressed prefusion-stabilized spike from the original Wuhan strain. Study-level findings and limits: People given the vaccine had a wider spike-specific TCR breadth than placebo recipients did. Possible underestimation of total T cell responses by the TCR breadth and depth analyses was noted.

The J gene is TRBJ1-1, the V gene TRBV11-2; D unclear. This TCR was sampled from a person between 18 and 65 years old who received the Ad26.COV2.S COVID-19 vaccine or a placebo. The starting material was peripheral blood, obtained in a trial of Ad26.COV2.S vaccine versus placebo. This CDR3 reads CASTLTWEGGTEAFF. CDR3 bases: TGTGCCAGCACCCTAACCTGGGAAGGAGGCACTGAAGCTTTCTTT.